A selection of T cell receptor beta chains follows, all from one sample in a study of T-cell memory formation after mild COVID-19. TCRdb fed the 5' RACE reads into MiXCR, producing one record per CDR3 protein. The sample shows about 340,000 distinct CDR3 sequences, more than 15% of them seen only once. The sequenced sample was PBMCs or a T cell subset sorted from them (not recorded which). The receptors come from a man in his late teens or twenties who had mild COVID-19 (a few samples of this study predate the infection). Cell type and time point are not known. The CDR3 runs from the conserved cysteine through the conserved F or W. D genes are given only for firm matches. Rows may omit the clone size; those that give it use once, few, many or a size class.

TRBV7-9	TRBD1	TRBJ1-1	-	TGTGCCAGCAGCTTAAAACAGGGGAGGACTGAAGCTTTCTTT	CASSLKQGRTEAFF
TRBV12-3/TRBV12-4	-	TRBJ2-2	-	TGTGCCAGCAGTTCCGGGGTCCTTATGAACACCGGGGAGCTGTTTTTT	CASSSGVLMNTGELFF
TRBV7-8	TRBD1	TRBJ2-2	-	TGTGCCAGCAGCCATACAGGGGGCGCGGGCACCGGGGAGCTGTTTTTT	CASSHTGGAGTGELFF
TRBV15	-	TRBJ2-5	many	TGTGCCACCAGCAGAGGAGGCAGGGGGGACGAGACCCAGTACTTC	CATSRGGRGDETQYF
TRBV4-3	TRBD1	TRBJ2-1	-	TGCGCCAGCAGCCAAGATGGGTGGGACAGGTTCTCCTACAATGAGCAGTTCTTC	CASSQDGWDRFSYNEQFF
TRBV9	TRBD2	TRBJ2-2	-	TGTGCCAGCAGCAGCCCGGCCCCGTCCCGGGCTGCGGGAGGCGGGGAGCTGTTTTTT	CASSSPAPSRAAGGGELFF
TRBV6-2/TRBV6-3	-	TRBJ2-2	few	TGTGCCAGCAGTTACCTGCGCGTAGACACCGGGGAGCTGTTTTTT	CASSYLRVDTGELFF
TRBV20-1	-	TRBJ2-2	-	TGCAGTGCTAGGTCGACCGGGGAGCTGATTTTT	CSARSTGELIF
TRBV4-3	-	TRBJ2-1	few	TGCGCCAGCAGCCAAGGAACCTACAATGAGCAGTTCTTC	CASSQGTYNEQFF
TRBV9	-	TRBJ2-5	once	TGTGCCAGCAGCGTAGAGGGCCTGCAAGAGACCCAGTACTTC	CASSVEGLQETQYF
TRBV7-8	-	TRBJ2-5	few	TGTGCCAGCAGCCCGTGGACTGACCGAGAGACCCAGTACTTC	CASSPWTDRETQYF
TRBV12-3/TRBV12-4	TRBD1	TRBJ2-4	many	TGTGCCAGCAGTTTACCGACAGGGGCGGATATAGCCAAAAACATTCAGTACTTC	CASSLPTGADIAKNIQYF
TRBV4-1	-	TRBJ1-3	once	TGCGCCAGCAGCCAAATGGGACAAGAAAGGGGAAACACCATATATTTT	CASSQMGQERGNTIYF
TRBV29-1	-	TRBJ2-3	-	TGCAGCGTTGGTGGTAGCGAGACTTATACGCAGTATTTT	CSVGGSETYTQYF
TRBV20-1	-	TRBJ2-3	few	TGCAGTGCGCGAAGCGCGGTTAGGACAGATACGCAGTATTTT	CSARSAVRTDTQYF
TRBV20-1	-	TRBJ2-1	-	TGCAGTGCTATCAAGGGGGGCGATGAGCAGTTCTTC	CSAIKGGDEQFF
TRBV6-2/TRBV6-3	-	TRBJ2-5	few	TGTGCCAGCAGTCGTCGACAGCTCCAAGAGACCCAGTACTTC	CASSRRQLQETQYF
TRBV19	-	TRBJ1-1	-	TGTGCCAGTAGTTCCCCACTTTGGGGATTCACTGAAGCTTTCTTT	CASSSPLWGFTEAFF
TRBV7-9	-	TRBJ1-1	-	TGTGCCAGCGACCTAAACCTAAACACTGAAGCTTTCTTT	CASDLNLNTEAFF
TRBV3-1	-	TRBJ1-5	-	TGTGCCAGCAGCCAAGGGGACTCGTTGGGTTTCGACAATCAGCCCCAGCATTTT	CASSQGDSLGFDNQPQHF
TRBV3-1	TRBD2	TRBJ2-7	few	TGTGCCAGCAGCCAGGGACTAGCCACCTACGAGCAGTACTTC	CASSQGLATYEQYF
TRBV12-3/TRBV12-4	-	TRBJ2-1	-	TGTGCCAGCAGTCGTGATAACAATGAGCAGTTCTTC	CASSRDNNEQFF
TRBV5-1	-	TRBJ2-2	few	TGCGCCAGCAGCTTACTCACCACCCTCAGGGGGGAGCTGTTTTTT	CASSLLTTLRGELFF
TRBV4-1	TRBD1	TRBJ2-4	few	TGCGCCAGCAGCCAAGAAGGGCAGGGGGCGGTCAAAAACATTCAGTACTTC	CASSQEGQGAVKNIQYF
TRBV5-4	TRBD2	TRBJ2-3	few	TGTGCCAGCAGGGTAGCGGGGGGCTCAACAGATACGCAGTATTTT	CASRVAGGSTDTQYF
TRBV12-5	-	TRBJ1-1	-	TGTGCTAGTGGTCTTCAGACCGAGAGCGAGGCTTTCTTT	CASGLQTESEAFF
TRBV5-6	TRBD1	TRBJ1-6	-	TGTGCCAGCAGCTTCGAAGACAGGGAAAATTCACCCCTCCACTTT	CASSFEDRENSPLHF
TRBV7-7	-	TRBJ2-5	-	TGTGCTAGCAGCTTTAGTCCAGGGCAAGAGACCCAGTACTTC	CASSFSPGQETQYF
TRBV7-9	-	TRBJ2-5	few	TGTGCCAGCAGCCTACCCAGCTCGGGACGGGGATTTCAAGAGACCCAGTACTTC	CASSLPSSGRGFQETQYF
TRBV7-2	-	TRBJ2-1	-	TGTGCCAGCAGCTCCTGGGATAATGAGCAGTTCTTC	CASSSWDNEQFF
TRBV9	TRBD1	TRBJ1-6	few	TGTGCCAGCAGCGTAGCTACAGGGGGTGATTCACCCCTCCACTTT	CASSVATGGDSPLHF
TRBV28	-	TRBJ1-5	few	TGTGCCAGCAGTGCAGGGGGCAATCAGCCCCAGCATTTT	CASSAGGNQPQHF
TRBV6-5	TRBD1	TRBJ2-6	-	TGTGCCAGCAGTTACGCTCCGGGACAGTTCCACTCTGGGGCCAACGTCCTGACTTTC	CASSYAPGQFHSGANVLTF
TRBV28	-	TRBJ1-1	few	TGTGCCAGCAGTTATTCTGGGACCTTTGCGAACACTGAAGCTTTCTTT	CASSYSGTFANTEAFF
TRBV7-8	-	TRBJ1-2	once	TGTGCCAGCAGCTTACCCTCGGGGACGGACTATGGCTACACCTTC	CASSLPSGTDYGYTF
TRBV4-2	-	TRBJ1-2	few	TGTGCCAGCAGCCAAGTCCCCCCCCGCGGCTATGGCTACACCTTC	CASSQVPPRGYGYTF
TRBV21-1	-	TRBJ1-3	few	-	CASSLSWGPGNTIYF